These T cell receptor beta chains were read from a single sample in a study of blood T cell repertoires in COVID-19. Sequencing was performed with immunoSEQ multiplex PCR; in TCRdb, only in-frame clones are kept and a portion is missing. The table has approximately 200,000 clones, around 86% seen once; the top ten hold more than 7.5%. The source material was PBMCs or T cells enriched from blood (not recorded which). Receptor source: a woman aged 25 to 39 who had recovered from COVID-19. The conserved cysteine and the conserved F or W are not part of the CDR3 here.

cdr3_aa: ASSFSGDNQPQH; cdr3_length: 12; v_call: TRBV7-9; j_call: TRBJ1-5
cdr3_aa: ASSETGNGYT; cdr3_length: 10; v_call: TRBV2; j_call: TRBJ1-2
cdr3_aa: AIRRQVYGYT; cdr3_length: 10; v_call: TRBV10-3; j_call: TRBJ1-2
cdr3_aa: ASSLGLAAQDTQY; cdr3_length: 13; v_call: TRBV5-1; j_call: TRBJ2-3
cdr3_aa: ASSSSYEQY; cdr3_length: 9; v_call: TRBV14; j_call: TRBJ2-7
cdr3_aa: ASSLPQRFSRNEQF; cdr3_length: 14; v_call: TRBV7-8; j_call: TRBJ2-1
cdr3_aa: ASSATPTVQETQY; cdr3_length: 13; v_call: TRBV9; j_call: TRBJ2-5
cdr3_aa: ASSGWTDRAEAF; cdr3_length: 12; v_call: TRBV3-1/TRBV3-2; j_call: TRBJ1-1
cdr3_aa: AISEIREQF; cdr3_length: 9; v_call: TRBV10-3; j_call: TRBJ2-1
cdr3_aa: ASSVSRTGGKGYGYT; cdr3_length: 15; v_call: TRBV6-1; j_call: TRBJ1-2
cdr3_aa: ASSEKTDTDTQY; cdr3_length: 12; v_call: TRBV2; j_call: TRBJ2-3